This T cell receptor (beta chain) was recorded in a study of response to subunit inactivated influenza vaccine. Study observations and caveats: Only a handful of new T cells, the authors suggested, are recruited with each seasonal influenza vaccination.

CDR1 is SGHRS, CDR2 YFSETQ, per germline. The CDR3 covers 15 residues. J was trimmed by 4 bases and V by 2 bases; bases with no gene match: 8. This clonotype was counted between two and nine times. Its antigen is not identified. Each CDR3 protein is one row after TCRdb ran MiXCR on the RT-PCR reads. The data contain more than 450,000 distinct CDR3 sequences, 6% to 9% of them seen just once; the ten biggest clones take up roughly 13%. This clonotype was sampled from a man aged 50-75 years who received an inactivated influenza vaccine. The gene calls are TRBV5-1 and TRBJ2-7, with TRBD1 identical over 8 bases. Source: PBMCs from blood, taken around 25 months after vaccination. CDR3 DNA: TGCGCCAGCAGCTTAGATGACAGGGGTATGTACGAGCAGTACTTC. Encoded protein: CASSLDDRGMYEQYF.